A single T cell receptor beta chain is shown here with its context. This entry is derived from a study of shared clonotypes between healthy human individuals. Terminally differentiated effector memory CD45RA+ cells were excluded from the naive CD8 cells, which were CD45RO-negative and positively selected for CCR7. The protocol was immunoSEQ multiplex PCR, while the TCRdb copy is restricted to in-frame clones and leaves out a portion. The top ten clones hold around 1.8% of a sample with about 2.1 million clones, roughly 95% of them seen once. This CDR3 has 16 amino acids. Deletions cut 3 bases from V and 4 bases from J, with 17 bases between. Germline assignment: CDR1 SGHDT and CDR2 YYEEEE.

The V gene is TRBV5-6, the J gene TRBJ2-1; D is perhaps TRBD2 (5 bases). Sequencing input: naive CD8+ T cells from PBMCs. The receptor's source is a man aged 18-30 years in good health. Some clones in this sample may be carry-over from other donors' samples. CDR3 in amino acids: CASSSRERRYYNEQFF. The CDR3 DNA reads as TGTGCCAGCAGCTCAAGGGAGCGCCGGTATTACAATGAGCAGTTCTTC. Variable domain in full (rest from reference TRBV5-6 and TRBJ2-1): DAGVTQSPTHLIKTRGQQVTLRCSPKSGHDTVSWYQQALGQGPQFIFQYYEEEERQRGNFPDRFSGHQFPNYSSELNVNALLLGDSALYLCASSSRERRYYNEQFFGPGTRLTVL.